This TCR beta chain was observed in a study of blood T cell repertoires in COVID-19. The overall study: Sources were T cells, B-cell-depleted T cells, or PBMCs; the material itself was cDNA or gDNA.

In the study's own analysis: From reference gene primer amplification, estimates of nucleated cell counts were derived. The protocol was immunoSEQ multiplex PCR, while the TCRdb copy is restricted to in-frame clones and leaves out a portion. The DNA was the basis for D and trimming; V, J and clone size are from that table. The top ten hold approximately 9.9% of the sample, which has around 300,000 clones, 70% to 90% seen once. Trimming shortened V by 3 bases and J by 5 bases, and 16 bases separated the two germline ends. Germline V lookup: CDR1 SGHTA, CDR2 FQGNSA. The CDR3 consists of 15 residues. The sequence derives from a woman aged 70-85 years with acute or convalescent COVID-19. The chain employs TRBV7-2 and TRBJ2-5; D is possibly TRBD2 (5 bases). The sample comprised peripheral blood. This CDR3 reads CASSFISLAWETQYF. The CDR3, as DNA: TGTGCCAGCAGCTTCATCTCGCTAGCCTGGGAGACCCAGTACTTC.